This TCR beta chain is from a study of beta chain features in type 1 diabetes. Whole-study findings and limits: Across all four CD4+ subsets, people with type 1 diabetes showed modestly shorter TCRB CDR3s.

The ends lost 5 bases at V and 10 bases at J; junction bases unmatched: 10. The CDR3 consists of 14 residues. Germline CDR1 is MGHDK and CDR2 is SYGVNS. Expressed TCRB transcripts got sequenced, as all isolated RNA was reverse transcribed. Assay: immunoSEQ multiplex PCR; the TCRdb copy retains only in-frame clones and omits some. The profile shows 200,000 to 300,000 clones, roughly a tenth of them singletons. Remarks on this clone: Its antigen is as yet unknown.

The source material was naive CD4+ T cells from blood. The chain employs TRBV25-1 and TRBJ1-2, with 10 bases matching TRBD1. The receptor was derived from a man aged 25 to 45 with type 1 diabetes. The CDR3 DNA reads as TGTGCCAGCAGTTACGCCGGGACAGGGGTTCTCTACACCTTC. It specifies CASSYAGTGVLYTF.